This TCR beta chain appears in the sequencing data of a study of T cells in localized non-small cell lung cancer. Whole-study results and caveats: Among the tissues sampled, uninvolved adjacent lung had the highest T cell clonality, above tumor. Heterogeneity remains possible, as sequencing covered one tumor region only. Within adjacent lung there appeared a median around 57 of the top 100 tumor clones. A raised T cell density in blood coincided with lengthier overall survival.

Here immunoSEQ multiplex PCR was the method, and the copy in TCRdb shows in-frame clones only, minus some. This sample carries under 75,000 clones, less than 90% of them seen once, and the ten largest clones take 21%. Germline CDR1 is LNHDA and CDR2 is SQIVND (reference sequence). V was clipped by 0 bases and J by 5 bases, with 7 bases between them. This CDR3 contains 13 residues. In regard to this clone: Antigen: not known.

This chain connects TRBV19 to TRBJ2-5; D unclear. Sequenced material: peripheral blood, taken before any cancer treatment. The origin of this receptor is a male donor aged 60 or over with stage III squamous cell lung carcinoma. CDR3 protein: CASSIDFVETQYF. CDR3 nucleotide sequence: TGTGCCAGTAGTATAGATTTTGTGGAGACCCAGTACTTC.